This TCR beta chain comes out of a study of control samples from healthy donors and cancer patients. CDR3 length: 15 residues. Looked up from germline, CDR1 is SGHAT and CDR2 is FQNNGV. Comment on this clone: At one end, the junction sequence differs from germline, possibly due to a read error. Within the sample, other DNA sequences also encode this same CDR3.

The method was immunoSEQ multiplex PCR; TCRdb's version includes in-frame clones alone and lacks a portion of them. The data hold tens of thousands of clones, with around nine tenths observed a single time. This receptor was identified in a middle-aged man with head and neck cancer. The rearrangement joins TRBV11-2 to TRBJ2-7; D call uncertain. Sequencing was performed on PBMCs. In nucleotides, the CDR3 is TGTGCCAGCAGCTCTCTGGCCAGGCGATCCTACGAGCAATACTTC. Translating gives CASSSLARRSYEQYF.